This entry concerns a single T cell receptor (beta chain). Healthy bone marrow donors formed the donor group. Germline trimming cut 5 bases from V and 8 bases from J; bases unmatched to any gene: 6. The germline V gene has CDR1 MNHEY and CDR2 SVGAGI. The CDR3 length is 14 residues. PCR was performed using 60 Vbeta and 13 Jbeta primers. Profiling relied on immunoSEQ multiplex PCR, and the TCRdb table lists in-frame clones only, not all of them. The table lists 90,000 to 100,000 clones, around four fifths of them singletons, with around 0.76% in the top ten. The data were obtained in a study of cytomegalovirus exposure and HLA in healthy donors. The wider study: Clustering assigned approximately 79% of the approximately 390 genotyped donors to the Caucasian-associated ancestry cluster.

Sequenced material: PBMCs. The chain carries TRBV6-5 and TRBJ1-4; TRBD1 matches at 9 bases. The sequence was obtained from a woman aged 55-69 years in good health and CMV-seronegative. CDR3 bases: TGTGCCAGCAGTGACGGGACAGGGCGCGAAAAACTGTTTTTT. This encodes CASSDGTGREKLFF.